This T cell receptor beta chain came from a study of cytomegalovirus exposure and HLA in healthy donors. Per the germline V gene, CDR1 is SGDLS and CDR2 is YYNGEE. The CDR3 is 17 amino acids. Losses at the gene ends were 4 bases for V and 8 bases for J; bases not matched to a gene: 14. Clones were sequenced by immunoSEQ multiplex PCR, and TCRdb holds only the in-frame ones, with some missing. The data show 150,000 to 200,000 clones, about 86% seen once. The TCR was taken from a woman aged 18 to 35 in good health and CMV-seropositive. The genes are TRBV9 and TRBJ2-1; 11 bases agree with TRBD2. Material for sequencing was PBMCs. CDR3 nucleotide sequence: TGTGCCAGCAGCTCAGGACTAGCGGGTTCTGGGGCCGATGAGCAGTTCTTC. It is translated as CASSSGLAGSGADEQFF.